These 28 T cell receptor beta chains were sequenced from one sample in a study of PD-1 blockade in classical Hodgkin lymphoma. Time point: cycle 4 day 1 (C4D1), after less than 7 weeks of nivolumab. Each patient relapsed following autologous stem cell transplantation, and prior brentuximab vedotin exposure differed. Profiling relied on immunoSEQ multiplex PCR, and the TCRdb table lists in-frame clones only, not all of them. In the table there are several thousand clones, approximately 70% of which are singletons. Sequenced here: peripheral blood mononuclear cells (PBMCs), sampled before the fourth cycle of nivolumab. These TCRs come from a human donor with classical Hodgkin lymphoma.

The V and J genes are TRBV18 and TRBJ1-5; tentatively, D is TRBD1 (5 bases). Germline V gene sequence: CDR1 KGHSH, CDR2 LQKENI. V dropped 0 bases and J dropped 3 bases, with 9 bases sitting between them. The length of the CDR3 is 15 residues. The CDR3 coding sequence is TGTGCCAGCTCACCACCGGGACGGAACAATCAGCCCCAGCATTTT. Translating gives CASSPPGRNNQPQHF.

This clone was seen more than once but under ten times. DNA of the CDR3: TGCGCCAGCAGCCAAGTCCGACAGAACGATGGCTACACCTTC. It is translated as CASSQVRQNDGYTF. V and J are TRBV4-1 and TRBJ1-2, with a possible D match to TRBD1 (5 bases). The CDR3 contains 14 residues. CDR1 is MGHRA and CDR2 is YSYEKL in the germline V gene. V was clipped by 1 base and J by 6 bases, with 12 bases between them.

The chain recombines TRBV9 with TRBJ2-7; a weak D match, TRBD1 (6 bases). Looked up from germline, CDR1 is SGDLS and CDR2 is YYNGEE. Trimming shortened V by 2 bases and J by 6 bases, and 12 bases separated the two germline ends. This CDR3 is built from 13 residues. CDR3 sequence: CASSVNTGSEQYF. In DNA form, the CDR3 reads TGTGCCAGCAGCGTTAACACAGGGAGCGAGCAGTACTTC.

In DNA, the CDR3 is TGTGCCAGCAGCGGGGGACAGGGCAATCAGCCCCAGCATTTT. It translates to CASSGGQGNQPQHF. This chain uses TRBV9 with TRBJ1-5, with 8 bases that match TRBD1. V shed 3 bases, J shed 2 bases, and the junction held 1 base outside the gene matches. This CDR3 is built from 14 residues. Germline lookup yields CDR1 SGDLS and CDR2 YYNGEE. The variable domain in full, completed from reference TRBV9 and TRBJ1-5, reads DSGVTQTPKHLITATGQRVTLRCSPRSGDLSVYWYQQSLDQGLQFLIQYYNGEERAKGNILERFSAQQFPDLHSELNLSSLELGDSALYFCASSGGQGNQPQHFGDGTRLSIL.

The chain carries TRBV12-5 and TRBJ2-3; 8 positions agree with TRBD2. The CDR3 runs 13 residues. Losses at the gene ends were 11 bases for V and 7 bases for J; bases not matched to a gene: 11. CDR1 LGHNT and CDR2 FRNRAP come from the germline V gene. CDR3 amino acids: CAFWTSSKHTQYF. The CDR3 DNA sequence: TGTGCTTTTTGGACTAGCTCTAAGCATACGCAGTATTTT.

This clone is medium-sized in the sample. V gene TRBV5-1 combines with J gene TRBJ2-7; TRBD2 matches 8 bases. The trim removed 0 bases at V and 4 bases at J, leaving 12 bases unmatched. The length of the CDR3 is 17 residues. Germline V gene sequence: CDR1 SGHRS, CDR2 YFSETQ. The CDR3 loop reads CASSLGPLEAGGYEQYF. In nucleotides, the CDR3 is TGCGCCAGCAGCTTGGGCCCCTTGGAGGCGGGAGGTTACGAGCAGTACTTC. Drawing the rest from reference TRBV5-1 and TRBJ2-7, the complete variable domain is KAGVTQTPRYLIKTRGQQVTLSCSPISGHRSVSWYQQTPGQGLQFLFEYFSETQRNKGNFPGRFSGRQFSNSRSEMNVSTLELGDSALYLCASSLGPLEAGGYEQYFGPGTRLTVT.

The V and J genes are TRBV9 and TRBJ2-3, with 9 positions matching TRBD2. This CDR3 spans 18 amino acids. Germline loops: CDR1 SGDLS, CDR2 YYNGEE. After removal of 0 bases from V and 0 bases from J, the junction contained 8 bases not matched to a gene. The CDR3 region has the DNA TGTGCCAGCAGCGTAGCTTGGCGGGGGGGCCTGAGCACAGATACGCAGTATTTT. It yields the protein CASSVAWRGGLSTDTQYF.

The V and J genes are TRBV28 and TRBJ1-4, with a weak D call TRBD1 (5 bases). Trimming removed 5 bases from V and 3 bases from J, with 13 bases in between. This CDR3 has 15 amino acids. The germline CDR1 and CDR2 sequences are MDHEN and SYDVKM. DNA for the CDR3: TGTGCCAGCAGTCCCCGCCGGGACGCTAATGAAAAACTGTTTTTT. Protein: CASSPRRDANEKLFF. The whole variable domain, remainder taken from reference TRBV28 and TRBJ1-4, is DVKVTQSSRYLVKRTGEKVFLECVQDMDHENMFWYRQDPGLGLRLIYFSYDVKMKEKGDIPEGYSVSREKKERFSLILESASTNQTSMYLCASSPRRDANEKLFFGSGTQLSVL.

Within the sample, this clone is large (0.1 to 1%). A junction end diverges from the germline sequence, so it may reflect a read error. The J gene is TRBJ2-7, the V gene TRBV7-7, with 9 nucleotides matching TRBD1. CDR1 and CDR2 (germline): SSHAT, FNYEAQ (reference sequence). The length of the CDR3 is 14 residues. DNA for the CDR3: TGTGCTAGCAGCCCCGGGGGACAGGGCGACGAGCAGTACTTC. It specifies CASSPGGQGDEQYF.

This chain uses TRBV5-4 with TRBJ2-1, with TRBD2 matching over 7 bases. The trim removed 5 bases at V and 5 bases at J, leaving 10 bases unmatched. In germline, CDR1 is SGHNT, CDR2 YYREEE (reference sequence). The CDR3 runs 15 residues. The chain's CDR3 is CASRPGGSVDNEQFF. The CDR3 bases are TGTGCCAGCAGGCCGGGCGGGAGCGTTGACAATGAGCAGTTCTTC.

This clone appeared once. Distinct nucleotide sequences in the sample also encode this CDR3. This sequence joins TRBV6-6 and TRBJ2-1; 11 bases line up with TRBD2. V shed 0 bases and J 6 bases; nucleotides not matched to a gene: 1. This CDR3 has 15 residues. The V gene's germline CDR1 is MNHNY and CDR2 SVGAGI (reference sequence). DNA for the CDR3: TGTGCCAGCAGTTACTCGCTAGCGGGAGGCAATGAGCAGTTCTTC. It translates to CASSYSLAGGNEQFF.

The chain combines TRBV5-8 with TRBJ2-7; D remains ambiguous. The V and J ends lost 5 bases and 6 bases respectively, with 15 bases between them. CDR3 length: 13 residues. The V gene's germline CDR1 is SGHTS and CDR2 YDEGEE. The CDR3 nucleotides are TGTGCCAGCAGTGTCTTCCGGGCTTTCGAGCAGTACTTC. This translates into CASSVFRAFEQYF.

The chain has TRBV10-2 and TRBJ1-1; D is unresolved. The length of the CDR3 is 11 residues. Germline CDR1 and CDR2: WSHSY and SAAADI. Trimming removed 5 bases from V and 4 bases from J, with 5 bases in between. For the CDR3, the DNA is TGCGCCAGCAGTCTGGCCACTGAAGCTTTCTTT. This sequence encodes CASSLATEAFF.

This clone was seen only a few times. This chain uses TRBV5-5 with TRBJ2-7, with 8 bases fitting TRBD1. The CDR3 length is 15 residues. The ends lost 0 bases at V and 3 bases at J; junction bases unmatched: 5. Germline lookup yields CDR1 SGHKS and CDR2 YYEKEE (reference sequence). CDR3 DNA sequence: TGTGCCAGCAGCTTGGCTACGGACAGGGACTACGAGCAGTACTTC. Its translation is CASSLATDRDYEQYF.

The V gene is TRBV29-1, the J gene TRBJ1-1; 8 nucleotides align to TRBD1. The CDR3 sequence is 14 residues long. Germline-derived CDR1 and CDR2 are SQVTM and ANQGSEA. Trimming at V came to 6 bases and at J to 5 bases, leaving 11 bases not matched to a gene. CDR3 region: CSVKLSGGGTEAFF. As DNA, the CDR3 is TGCAGCGTGAAATTATCAGGGGGCGGGACTGAAGCTTTCTTT. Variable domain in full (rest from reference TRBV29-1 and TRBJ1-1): SAVISQKPSRDICQRGTSLTIQCQVDSQVTMMFWYRQQPGQSLTLIATANQGSEATYESGFVIDKFPISRPNLTFSTLTVSNMSPEDSSIYLCSVKLSGGGTEAFFGQGTRLTVV.

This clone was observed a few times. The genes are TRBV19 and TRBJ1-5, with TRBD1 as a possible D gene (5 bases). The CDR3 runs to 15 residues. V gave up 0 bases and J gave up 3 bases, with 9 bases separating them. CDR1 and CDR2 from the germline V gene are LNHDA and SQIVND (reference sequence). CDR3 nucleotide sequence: TGTGCCAGTAGTATAGATGGGACTAACAATCAGCCCCAGCATTTT. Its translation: CASSIDGTNNQPQHF.

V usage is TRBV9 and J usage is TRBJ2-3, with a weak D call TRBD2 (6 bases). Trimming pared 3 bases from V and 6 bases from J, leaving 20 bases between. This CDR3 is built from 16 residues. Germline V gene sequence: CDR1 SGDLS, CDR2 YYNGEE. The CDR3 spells CASSASQTPGVDTQYF. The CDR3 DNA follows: TGTGCCAGCAGCGCTTCCCAAACACCGGGGGTTGATACGCAGTATTTT.

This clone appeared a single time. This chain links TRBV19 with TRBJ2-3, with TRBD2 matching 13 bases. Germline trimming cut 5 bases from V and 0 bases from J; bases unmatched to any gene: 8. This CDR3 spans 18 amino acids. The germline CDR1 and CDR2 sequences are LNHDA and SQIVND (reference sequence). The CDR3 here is CASSGGTSGTPSTDTQYF. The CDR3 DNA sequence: TGTGCCAGTAGTGGGGGGACTAGCGGGACCCCTAGCACAGATACGCAGTATTTT.

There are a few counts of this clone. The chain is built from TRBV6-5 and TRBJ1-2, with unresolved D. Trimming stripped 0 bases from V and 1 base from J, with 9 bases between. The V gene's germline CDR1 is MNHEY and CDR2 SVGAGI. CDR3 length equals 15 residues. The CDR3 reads CASSYSPGLNYGYTF. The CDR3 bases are TGTGCCAGCAGTTACTCACCGGGCCTTAACTATGGCTACACCTTC.

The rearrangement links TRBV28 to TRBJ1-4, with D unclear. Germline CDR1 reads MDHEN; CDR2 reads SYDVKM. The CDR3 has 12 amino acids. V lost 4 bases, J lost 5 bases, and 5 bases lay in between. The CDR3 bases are TGTGCCAGCAGTTCGCAGAATGAAAAACTGTTTTTT. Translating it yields CASSSQNEKLFF.

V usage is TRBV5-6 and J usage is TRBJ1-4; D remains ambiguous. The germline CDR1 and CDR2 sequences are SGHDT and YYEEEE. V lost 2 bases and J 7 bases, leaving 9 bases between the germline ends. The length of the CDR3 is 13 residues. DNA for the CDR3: TGTGCCAGCAGCTTAAGGGTATCTGAAAAACTGTTTTTT. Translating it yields CASSLRVSEKLFF.

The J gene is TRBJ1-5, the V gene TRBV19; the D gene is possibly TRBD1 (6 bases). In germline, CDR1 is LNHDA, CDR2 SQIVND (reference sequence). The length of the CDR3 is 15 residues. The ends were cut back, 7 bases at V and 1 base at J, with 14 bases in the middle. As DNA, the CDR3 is TGTGCCAGTACCCCAGGGGTAGGGAGCAATCAGCCCCAGCATTTT. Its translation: CASTPGVGSNQPQHF.

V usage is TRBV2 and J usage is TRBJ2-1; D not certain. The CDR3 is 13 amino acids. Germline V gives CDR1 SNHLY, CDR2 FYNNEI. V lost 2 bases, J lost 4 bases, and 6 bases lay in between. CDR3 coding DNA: TGTGCCAGCAGTGAATCTCTGTACAATGAGCAGTTCTTC. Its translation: CASSESLYNEQFF.

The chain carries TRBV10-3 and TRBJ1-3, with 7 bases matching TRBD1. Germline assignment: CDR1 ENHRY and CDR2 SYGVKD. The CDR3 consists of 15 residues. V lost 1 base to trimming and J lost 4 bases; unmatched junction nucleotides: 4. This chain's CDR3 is CAISELRGPGNTIYF. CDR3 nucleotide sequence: TGTGCCATCAGTGAGTTGAGGGGGCCAGGAAACACCATATATTTT.

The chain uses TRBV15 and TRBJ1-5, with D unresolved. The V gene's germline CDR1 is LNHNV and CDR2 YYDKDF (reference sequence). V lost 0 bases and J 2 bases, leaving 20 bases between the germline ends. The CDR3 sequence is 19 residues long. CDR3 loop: CATSRDVAGPTFGNQPQHF. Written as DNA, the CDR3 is TGTGCCACCAGCAGAGATGTGGCAGGACCCACTTTCGGCAATCAGCCCCAGCATTTT.

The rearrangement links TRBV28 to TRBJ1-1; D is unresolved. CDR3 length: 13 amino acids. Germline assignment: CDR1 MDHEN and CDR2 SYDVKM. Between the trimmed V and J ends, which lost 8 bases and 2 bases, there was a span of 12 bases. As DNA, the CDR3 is TGTGCCAGCCGGCTTCCGATAAACACTGAAGCTTTCTTT. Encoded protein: CASRLPINTEAFF.

The CDR3 DNA reads as TGTGCCAGCAGCTTGGCGGCCTTTCGCACCACCAATGAGCAGTTCTTC. This gives the protein CASSLAAFRTTNEQFF. The chain combines TRBV5-2 with TRBJ2-1; the table's D call, TRBD2, was not checked against the DNA. TRBV5-2 is given as a pseudogene. The CDR3 contains 16 residues.

CDR3 residues: CASSPGQNNSPLHF. CDR3 DNA: TGCGCCAGCAGCCCGGGACAGAATAATTCACCCCTCCACTTT. The rearrangement links TRBV5-1 to TRBJ1-6; the match to TRBD1 covers 7 bases. The V gene's germline CDR1 is SGHRS and CDR2 YFSETQ. The CDR3 runs to 14 residues. With V trimmed by 4 bases and J by 5 bases, 3 bases remained unmatched. Based on the CDR3 plus reference TRBV5-1 and TRBJ1-6, the full variable domain is KAGVTQTPRYLIKTRGQQVTLSCSPISGHRSVSWYQQTPGQGLQFLFEYFSETQRNKGNFPGRFSGRQFSNSRSEMNVSTLELGDSALYLCASSPGQNNSPLHFGNGTRLTVT.